This TCR beta chain comes out of a study of patients and donors after allogeneic stem cell transplantation. This clonotype has a count of ten or more. In TCRdb, the RT-PCR reads were re-called with MiXCR into one record per CDR3 protein. In the table there are 25,000 or so distinct CDR3 sequences, roughly 8% of which are singletons. The CDR3 is made up of 14 amino acids. The germline V gene has CDR1 LGHNA and CDR2 YNFKEQ. The germline V and J ends were trimmed by 8 bases and 3 bases, with 16 bases remaining between them. The genes are TRBV4-2 and TRBJ1-1; a possible D gene is TRBD1 (6 bases). This sequence originates from a human donor who was either an allogeneic HSCT recipient or a stem cell or donor lymphocyte infusion donor (not recorded which). It is not recorded whose cells these are; they may come from a transplant donor. The sequenced sample consisted of blood, either unsorted or a sorted T cell fraction (not recorded which). In nucleotides, the CDR3 is TGTGCCAGCGGGTTCAGACACAGGGACACTGAAGCTTTCTTT. It translates to CASGFRHRDTEAFF.